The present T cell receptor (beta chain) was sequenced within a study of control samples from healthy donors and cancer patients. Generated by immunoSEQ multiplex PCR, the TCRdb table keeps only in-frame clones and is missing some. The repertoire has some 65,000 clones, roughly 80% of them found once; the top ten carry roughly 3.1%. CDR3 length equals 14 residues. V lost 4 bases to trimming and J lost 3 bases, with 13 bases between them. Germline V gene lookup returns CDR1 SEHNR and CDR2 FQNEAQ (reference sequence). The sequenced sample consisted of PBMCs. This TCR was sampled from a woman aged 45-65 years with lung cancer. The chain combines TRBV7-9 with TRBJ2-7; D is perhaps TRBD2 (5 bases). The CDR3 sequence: CASSSGGQIYEQYF. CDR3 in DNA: TGTGCCAGCAGCTCAGGAGGCCAGATCTACGAGCAGTACTTC.